This is a list of T cell receptor beta chains from one sample in a study of blood T cell repertoires in COVID-19. Libraries were prepared by immunoSEQ multiplex PCR; TCRdb keeps only in-frame clonotypes and omits some of them. This table holds roughly 290,000 clones, 75% to 90% found once. The sequencing sample was made of peripheral blood. These receptor sequences come from a woman in her thirties who had recovered from COVID-19. The CDR3 runs from the conserved cysteine through the conserved F or W. D genes are given only for firm matches. A row's size may be missing; if present it is once, few, many or a size class.

j_call: TRBJ2-7; clone_size: -; v_call: TRBV3-1/TRBV3-2; d_call: TRBD1; cdr3_nt: TGTGCCAGCAGCCAGGCAGACGGACAGGGGGCCTACGAGCAGTACTTC; cdr3_aa: CASSQADGQGAYEQYF
j_call: TRBJ1-1; clone_size: -; v_call: TRBV30; d_call: TRBD1; cdr3_nt: TGTGCCTGGAGTGCAAACAGGGGGCGGAGTGGCACTGAAGCTTTCTTT; cdr3_aa: CAWSANRGRSGTEAFF
j_call: TRBJ1-2; clone_size: -; v_call: TRBV30; d_call: -; cdr3_nt: TGTGCCTGGAGACTAGGACAGTCGCTCAAATGGGTCTACACCTTC; cdr3_aa: CAWRLGQSLKWVYTF
j_call: TRBJ1-1; clone_size: -; v_call: TRBV7-2; d_call: -; cdr3_nt: TGTGCCAGCAGCTTAGAAGCAGGGGCGGTCAGCACTGAAGCTTTCTTT; cdr3_aa: CASSLEAGAVSTEAFF
j_call: TRBJ1-1; clone_size: -; v_call: TRBV29-1; d_call: -; cdr3_nt: TGCAGCACCTCACTTCGGGGGGGCACTGAAGCTTTCTTT; cdr3_aa: CSTSLRGGTEAFF
j_call: TRBJ1-3; clone_size: -; v_call: TRBV4-1; d_call: -; cdr3_nt: TGCGCCAGCAGCCAAGGAGACTCGGCCTTTTCTGGAAACACCATATATTTT; cdr3_aa: CASSQGDSAFSGNTIYF
j_call: TRBJ1-5; clone_size: -; v_call: TRBV7-7; d_call: -; cdr3_nt: TGTGCTAGCAGCTTAGTCGGGAGAATCAATCAGCCCCAGCATTTT; cdr3_aa: CASSLVGRINQPQHF
j_call: TRBJ2-7; clone_size: -; v_call: TRBV5-1; d_call: -; cdr3_nt: TGCGCCAGCAGCTTGGCCGCCGGGACTGGTTCCTACGAGCAGTACTTC; cdr3_aa: CASSLAAGTGSYEQYF
j_call: TRBJ1-3; clone_size: -; v_call: TRBV7-2; d_call: -; cdr3_nt: TGTGCCAGCAGCCCCATTTTCCGGGGGGCGACTGGAAACACCATATATTTT; cdr3_aa: CASSPIFRGATGNTIYF
j_call: TRBJ2-7; clone_size: -; v_call: TRBV6-2/TRBV6-3; d_call: TRBD1; cdr3_nt: TGTGCCAGCAGTTCGGGACAGTACGAGCAGTACTTC; cdr3_aa: CASSSGQYEQYF
j_call: TRBJ2-7; clone_size: -; v_call: TRBV25-1; d_call: TRBD2; cdr3_nt: TGTGCCAGCAGCGAACGACTAGCGGGAGTCGAGCAGTACTTC; cdr3_aa: CASSERLAGVEQYF
j_call: TRBJ1-1; clone_size: -; v_call: TRBV11-2; d_call: -; cdr3_nt: TGTGCCAGCAGCTTAGCCATGTCGAACACTGAAGCTTTCTTT; cdr3_aa: CASSLAMSNTEAFF
j_call: TRBJ2-2; clone_size: -; v_call: TRBV16; d_call: -; cdr3_nt: TGTGCCAGCACCTTCGGGGTCCCCCGGGAGCTGTTTTTT; cdr3_aa: CASTFGVPRELFF
j_call: TRBJ1-6; clone_size: few; v_call: TRBV5-1; d_call: -; cdr3_nt: TGCGCCAGCAGCTTGGAGGGGGCCTATAATTCACCCCTCCACTTT; cdr3_aa: CASSLEGAYNSPLHF
j_call: TRBJ2-6; clone_size: -; v_call: TRBV4-1; d_call: -; cdr3_nt: TGCGCCAGCAGCCAAGGGGGGCTTGGGGCCAACGTCCTGACTTTC; cdr3_aa: CASSQGGLGANVLTF
j_call: TRBJ1-6; clone_size: -; v_call: TRBV21-1; d_call: -; cdr3_nt: TGTGCCAGCAGTTGGGGTGGGGGGATGACGAGGTCACCCCTCCACTTT; cdr3_aa: CASSWGGGMTRSPLHF
j_call: TRBJ2-1; clone_size: -; v_call: TRBV28; d_call: -; cdr3_nt: TGTGCCAGCAGTCCACTAAATGAGCAGTTCTTC; cdr3_aa: CASSPLNEQFF
j_call: TRBJ1-6; clone_size: -; v_call: TRBV5-6; d_call: -; cdr3_nt: TGTGCCAGCAGCTCCGGGGTCCCCTATAATTCACCCCTCCACTTT; cdr3_aa: CASSSGVPYNSPLHF
j_call: TRBJ2-7; clone_size: -; v_call: TRBV7-9; d_call: TRBD1; cdr3_nt: TGTGCCAGCAGCTCCCACAGGGGAGACTCCTACGAGCAGTACTTC; cdr3_aa: CASSSHRGDSYEQYF
j_call: TRBJ2-3; clone_size: -; v_call: TRBV11-3; d_call: -; cdr3_nt: TGTGCCAGCAGCTTAAACCAACTCTCTACGCAGTATTTT; cdr3_aa: CASSLNQLSTQYF
j_call: TRBJ1-2; clone_size: few; v_call: TRBV28; d_call: TRBD1; cdr3_nt: TGTGCCAGCAGTTTAGTTTTGCAGGGGGCAGGGAACTATGGCTACACCTTC; cdr3_aa: CASSLVLQGAGNYGYTF
j_call: TRBJ2-7; clone_size: -; v_call: TRBV6-5; d_call: TRBD1; cdr3_nt: TGTGCCAGCAGGACAGGGACGGTAACCTACGAGCAGTACTTC; cdr3_aa: CASRTGTVTYEQYF
j_call: TRBJ1-2; clone_size: -; v_call: TRBV28; d_call: TRBD1; cdr3_nt: TGTGCCAGCAGAGAAGGGACAGCCGGCGGCTACACCTTC; cdr3_aa: CASREGTAGGYTF
j_call: TRBJ2-3; clone_size: -; v_call: TRBV4-2; d_call: TRBD1; cdr3_nt: TGTGCCAGCAGCCAAGGTGACAGGGACACAGATACGCAGTATTTT; cdr3_aa: CASSQGDRDTDTQYF
j_call: TRBJ2-2; clone_size: -; v_call: TRBV9; d_call: TRBD1; cdr3_nt: TGTGCCAGCAGCGCGACCCAGGGGGCCGGGGAGCTGTTTTTT; cdr3_aa: CASSATQGAGELFF
j_call: TRBJ1-1; clone_size: -; v_call: TRBV18; d_call: TRBD1; cdr3_nt: TGTGCCAGCTCGCCACAAATATACAGGGGGACTGAAGCTTTCTTT; cdr3_aa: CASSPQIYRGTEAFF
j_call: TRBJ2-2; clone_size: -; v_call: TRBV19; d_call: TRBD1; cdr3_nt: TGTGCCAGTAGTCCCCGACAGGGGATTGCCGGGGAGCTGTTTTTT; cdr3_aa: CASSPRQGIAGELFF
j_call: TRBJ2-7; clone_size: -; v_call: TRBV5-5; d_call: -; cdr3_nt: TGTGCCAGCAGCTTGGAAGGAGTAACTTACGAGCAGTACTTC; cdr3_aa: CASSLEGVTYEQYF
j_call: TRBJ2-3; clone_size: -; v_call: TRBV2; d_call: -; cdr3_nt: TGTGCCAGCAGGCCGGACAGTGACACAGATACGCAGTATTTT; cdr3_aa: CASRPDSDTDTQYF
j_call: TRBJ1-2; clone_size: -; v_call: TRBV20-1; d_call: -; cdr3_nt: TGCAGTGCTAGGAGGCAACATGGCTACACCTTC; cdr3_aa: CSARRQHGYTF
j_call: TRBJ2-5; clone_size: -; v_call: TRBV12-5; d_call: -; cdr3_nt: TGTGCTAGTGGTTTGGACACGACTTTTCAAGAGACCCAGTACTTC; cdr3_aa: CASGLDTTFQETQYF
j_call: TRBJ2-2; clone_size: -; v_call: TRBV2; d_call: -; cdr3_nt: TGTGCCAGCTGGAGGGCGGACACCGGGGAGCTGTTTTTT; cdr3_aa: CASWRADTGELFF
j_call: TRBJ1-2; clone_size: once; v_call: TRBV6-5; d_call: -; cdr3_nt: TGTGCCAGTGGAAATGGGGCAGGGGAATATGGCTACACCTTC; cdr3_aa: CASGNGAGEYGYTF
j_call: TRBJ1-1; clone_size: few; v_call: TRBV5-1; d_call: -; cdr3_nt: TGCGCCAGCAGCTTAACGACAGCAACTGAAGCTTTCTTT; cdr3_aa: CASSLTTATEAFF
j_call: TRBJ1-6; clone_size: -; v_call: TRBV5-1; d_call: -; cdr3_nt: TGCGCCAGCAGCTTAGGTCAGTTGACAACACCCCTCCACTTT; cdr3_aa: CASSLGQLTTPLHF
j_call: TRBJ1-1; clone_size: once; v_call: TRBV27; d_call: TRBD1; cdr3_nt: TGTGCCAGCAGGATGACAGGGGGTAACACTGAAGCTTTCTTT; cdr3_aa: CASRMTGGNTEAFF
j_call: TRBJ1-5; clone_size: -; v_call: TRBV2; d_call: TRBD1; cdr3_nt: TGTGCCAGCAGTATTGAACAGGGGAGCAATCAGCCCCAGCATTTT; cdr3_aa: CASSIEQGSNQPQHF
j_call: TRBJ2-4; clone_size: -; v_call: TRBV11-3; d_call: -; cdr3_nt: TGTGCCAGCAGCTTAGATGGGACAGCGGGGGACATTCAGTACTTC; cdr3_aa: CASSLDGTAGDIQYF